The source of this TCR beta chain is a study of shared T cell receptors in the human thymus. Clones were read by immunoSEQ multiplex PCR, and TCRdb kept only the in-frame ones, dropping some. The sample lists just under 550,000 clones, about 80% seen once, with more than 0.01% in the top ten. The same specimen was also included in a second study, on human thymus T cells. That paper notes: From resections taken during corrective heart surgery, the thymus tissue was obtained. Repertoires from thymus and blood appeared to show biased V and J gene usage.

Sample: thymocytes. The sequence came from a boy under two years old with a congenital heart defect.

The DNA of the CDR3 is TGTGCCAGCAGTCCCCAGACTAGCGGGATCACAGATACGCAGTATTTT. Translation gives CASSPQTSGITDTQYF. The J gene is TRBJ2-3, the V gene TRBV28, with TRBD2 matching over 11 bases. Germline CDR1 MDHEN, CDR2 SYDVKM. The ends lost 5 bases at V and 2 bases at J; junction bases unmatched: 6. This CDR3 is built from 16 residues.